This T cell receptor (beta chain) appears in the sequencing data of a study of blood T cells in healthy people across ages. Study-level points and caveats: CMV status of donors was not determined, possibly confounding expanded clonotype changes.

The CDR3 has 15 amino acids. Per germline, CDR1 SGHAT and CDR2 FQNNGV. V dropped 6 bases and J dropped 0 bases, with 15 bases sitting between them. A J-beta primer mix and a sample-barcoded 5' primer were used in a second PCR of roughly 7 to 12 cycles. TCRdb called the 5' RACE reads again in MiXCR, with one record for every CDR3 protein. This sample has around 1,500,000 distinct CDR3 sequences, with 28% found just once. This clonotype was detected only a few times. Antigen: not known. Sequenced: blood. This receptor was identified in a woman aged 25 to 39 in good health. The chain uses TRBV11-2 and TRBJ2-7, with a possible D match to TRBD1 (5 bases). The CDR3 spells CASRIGASSSYEQYF. The CDR3 nucleotides read TGTGCCAGCAGAATAGGGGCCAGTAGCTCCTACGAGCAGTACTTC.